A single sample is the source of the 24 T cell receptor beta chains below, sequenced in a study of tumor-infiltrating lymphocytes in localized non-small cell lung cancer. Sequenced by immunoSEQ multiplex PCR; TCRdb stores in-frame clones only, minus some. Of 7,000 to 8,000 clones listed, 61% are singletons. What was sequenced was lung tumor tissue. The source of these receptors is a human donor with non-small cell lung cancer.

This chain joins TRBV5-4 and TRBJ1-1; possible D gene TRBD1, 5 bases. V was cut by 4 bases and J by 10 bases, with 11 bases left in between. CDR3 length: 11 amino acids. Per the germline V gene, CDR1 is SGHNT and CDR2 is YYREEE (reference sequence). The CDR3 loop is CASSRGGRAFF. For the CDR3, the DNA is TGTGCCAGCAGCAGGGGTGGGCGAGCTTTCTTT.

This clone came up a few times. V and J are TRBV28 and TRBJ1-2; tentative D call: TRBD1 (5 bases). Trimming left V 6 bases short and J 0 bases short, with 11 bases between. The CDR3 spans 14 residues. In germline, CDR1 is MDHEN, CDR2 SYDVKM. The CDR3 DNA sequence: TGTGCCAGCAGCACAGGCACAGCTAACTATGGCTACACCTTC. Amino acids: CASSTGTANYGYTF.

The chain's CDR3 is CASSGAQGAEGNTIYF. Written as DNA, the CDR3 is TGTGCCAGCAGCGGCGCCCAGGGGGCAGAAGGAAACACCATATATTTT. This rearrangement joins TRBV9 to TRBJ1-3; 8 nucleotides line up with TRBD1. This CDR3 is built from 16 residues. Trimming removed 3 bases from V and 4 bases from J; junction bases left unmatched: 9. Germline CDR1 SGDLS, CDR2 YYNGEE. Full variable domain (missing parts from reference TRBV9 and TRBJ1-3): DSGVTQTPKHLITATGQRVTLRCSPRSGDLSVYWYQQSLDQGLQFLIQYYNGEERAKGNILERFSAQQFPDLHSELNLSSLELGDSALYFCASSGAQGAEGNTIYFGEGSWLTVV.

The chain carries TRBV14 and TRBJ2-2; 12 bases agree with TRBD1. This CDR3 has 14 amino acids. Germline loops: CDR1 SGHDN, CDR2 FVKESK. Losses at the gene ends were 4 bases for V and 11 bases for J; bases not matched to a gene: 5. DNA for the CDR3: TGTGCCAGCAGCCGGGACAGGGGGCTGGGAGAGCTGTTTTTT. Its translation is CASSRDRGLGELFF.

The V and J genes are TRBV6-5 and TRBJ2-7; 9 bases align to TRBD2. This CDR3 comprises 14 residues. Germline trimming cut 5 bases from V and 6 bases from J; bases unmatched to any gene: 8. Germline CDR1 reads MNHEY; CDR2 reads SVGAGI. In nucleotides, the CDR3 is TGTGCCAGCAGTGAAAGACGACTAGCGGCCGAGCAGTACTTC. This encodes CASSERRLAAEQYF.

The V and J genes are TRBV4-1 and TRBJ1-3; TRBD1 matches at 12 bases. Trimming took 0 bases from V and 10 from J; bases not matched to a gene: 13. The V gene's germline CDR1 is MGHRA and CDR2 YSYEKL. CDR3 length equals 18 residues. This CDR3 reads CASSQDPFRDRGLETIYF. Here the CDR3 DNA reads TGCGCCAGCAGCCAAGACCCATTCCGGGACAGGGGGCTGGAAACCATATATTTT.

The chain carries TRBV7-9 and TRBJ2-1, with 10 bases fitting TRBD1. The V gene end was trimmed by 4 bases and the J gene end by 0 bases; junction bases not matched to a gene: 9. The CDR3 is 18 amino acids. The germline V gene has CDR1 SEHNR and CDR2 FQNEAQ (reference sequence). As DNA, the CDR3 is TGTGCCAGCAGCTCTTTATGGGGGGACAGGGGCTCCTACAATGAGCAGTTCTTC. Translating gives CASSSLWGDRGSYNEQFF.

This clone was observed a single time. The chain has TRBV7-3 and TRBJ1-1; D ambiguous. Trimming left V 5 bases short and J 1 base short, with 17 bases between. The length of the CDR3 is 16 residues. The germline V gene encodes CDR1 SGHTA and CDR2 FQGTGA. In DNA form, the CDR3 reads TGTGCCAGCAGCCCAAATCGTCCCGGGCCGAACACTGAAGCTTTCTTT. Translated, it gives CASSPNRPGPNTEAFF.

The rearrangement joins TRBV7-2 to TRBJ2-7; perhaps TRBD1 as D (6 bases). The germline gives CDR1 SGHTA, CDR2 FQGNSA. The CDR3 runs 13 residues. V lost 4 bases, J lost 7 bases, and 14 bases lay in between. CDR3 nucleotide sequence: TGTGCCAGCAGCTCCAGGGGAGAGGGGGAGCAGTACTTC. Protein product: CASSSRGEGEQYF.

DNA for the CDR3: TGTGCCAGCAGATATCGGACCATTTCCTATGGCTACACCTTC. It is translated as CASRYRTISYGYTF. This chain links TRBV6-5 with TRBJ1-2, with no clear D. Germline V CDR1 and CDR2: MNHEY, SVGAGI. Trimming cost V 6 bases and J 4 bases, with 15 bases left between them. The CDR3 consists of 14 residues.

The rearrangement uses TRBV5-5 and TRBJ2-7, with D possibly being TRBD2 (5 bases). The CDR3 has 11 amino acids. V was trimmed by 4 bases and J by 6 bases, leaving 8 bases between them. Germline V gene data show CDR1 as SGHKS and CDR2 as YYEKEE (reference sequence). CDR3 sequence reads: CASSLATEQYF. The CDR3 DNA is TGTGCCAGCAGCCTAGCAACCGAGCAGTACTTC.

The table lists this clone with a count of one. The chain joins TRBV15 to TRBJ2-5, with 8 bases matching TRBD1. The ends lost 1 base at V and 4 bases at J; junction bases unmatched: 2. The CDR3 has 14 residues. From germline, CDR1 is LNHNV and CDR2 YYDKDF (reference sequence). The CDR3 region is CATSRVTGGETQYF. The CDR3 nucleotides are TGTGCCACCAGCAGAGTTACAGGGGGAGAGACCCAGTACTTC.

The V and J genes are TRBV5-5 and TRBJ2-3, with D unclear. Germline V gene sequence: CDR1 SGHKS, CDR2 YYEKEE (reference sequence). The CDR3 has 14 residues. Trimming left V 4 bases short and J 0 bases short, with 9 bases between. CDR3 region: CASSPTRSTDTQYF. DNA of the CDR3: TGTGCCAGCAGCCCGACACGGAGCACAGATACGCAGTATTTT. The full variable domain, its missing parts supplied by reference TRBV5-5 and TRBJ2-3, is DAGVTQSPTHLIKTRGQQVTLRCSPISGHKSVSWYQQVLGQGPQFIFQYYEKEERGRGNFPDRFSARQFPNYSSELNVNALLLGDSALYLCASSPTRSTDTQYFGPGTRLTVL.

The rearrangement uses TRBV4-3 and TRBJ2-1; tentatively, D is TRBD1 (6 bases). This CDR3 spans 13 amino acids. V was clipped by 0 bases and J by 8 bases, with 8 bases between them. Germline values: CDR1 LGHNA, CDR2 YSLEER. CDR3 bases: TGCGCCAGCAGCCAAGACAGGGGAGATGAGCAGTTCTTC. Translating gives CASSQDRGDEQFF.

Here the CDR3 reads CASSLAGRTSTDTQYF. The CDR3 bases are TGCGCCAGCAGCTTGGCTGGGCGCACTAGCACAGATACGCAGTATTTT. This rearrangement joins TRBV5-1 to TRBJ2-3; D gene uncertain. Germline V gives CDR1 SGHRS, CDR2 YFSETQ. This CDR3 comprises 16 residues. Trimming removed 0 bases from V and 0 bases from J, with 11 bases in between.

CDR3 nucleotides: TGTGCCATCAGTCCGGCAGGGAACCAGCCCCAGCATTTT. Amino acids: CAISPAGNQPQHF. The chain joins TRBV10-3 to TRBJ1-5; maybe TRBD1 (5 bases). This CDR3 is 13 amino acids long. Germline-derived CDR1 and CDR2 are ENHRY and SYGVKD. The V gene lost 5 bases and the J gene lost 7 bases, with 12 bases spanning the gap.

J is TRBJ2-5 and V is TRBV5-1; TRBD1 matches at 7 bases. V shed 5 bases, J shed 2 bases, and the junction held 6 bases outside the gene matches. The CDR3 contains 14 residues. Germline loops: CDR1 SGHRS, CDR2 YFSETQ. The CDR3 region has the DNA TGCGCCAGCAGTTTTGGGACAGCACAAGAGACCCAGTACTTC. Encoded protein: CASSFGTAQETQYF.

Judged by abundance, this clone is large. The chain carries TRBV5-1 and TRBJ1-4, with D perhaps matching TRBD1 (6 bases). CDR3 length: 15 residues. The V gene lost 5 bases and the J gene lost 1 base, with 12 bases spanning the gap. Germline-derived CDR1 and CDR2 are SGHRS and YFSETQ. The CDR3 sequence: CASSPLQGTNEKLFF. The CDR3, as DNA: TGCGCCAGCAGTCCGTTACAGGGAACTAATGAAAAACTGTTTTTT.

J is TRBJ1-1 and V is TRBV12-5; 10 positions agree with TRBD1. Losses at the gene ends were 6 bases for V and 0 bases for J; bases not matched to a gene: 10. Germline V gives CDR1 LGHNT, CDR2 FRNRAP. This CDR3 spans 17 amino acids. CDR3 protein: CASGRGQGDLMNTEAFF. The CDR3 nucleotides read TGTGCTAGTGGCCGCGGACAGGGGGACCTTATGAACACTGAAGCTTTCTTT.

This chain uses TRBV9 with TRBJ1-1; tentative D call: TRBD1 (6 bases). The CDR3 has 15 residues. Per germline, CDR1 SGDLS and CDR2 YYNGEE. The germline V and J ends were trimmed by 4 bases and 1 base, with 14 bases remaining between them. The chain's CDR3 is CASSPGGGKNTEAFF. CDR3 bases: TGTGCCAGCAGCCCGGGGGGGGGCAAGAACACTGAAGCTTTCTTT. Together with reference TRBV9 and TRBJ1-1, the CDR3 gives the full variable domain: DSGVTQTPKHLITATGQRVTLRCSPRSGDLSVYWYQQSLDQGLQFLIQYYNGEERAKGNILERFSAQQFPDLHSELNLSSLELGDSALYFCASSPGGGKNTEAFFGQGTRLTVV.

The genes are TRBV9 and TRBJ2-6; D ambiguous. The CDR3 runs 15 residues. From germline, CDR1 is SGDLS and CDR2 YYNGEE. Between the trimmed V and J ends, which lost 0 bases and 2 bases, there was a span of 6 bases. CDR3 in amino acids: CASSVDGAGANVLTF. CDR3 bases: TGTGCCAGCAGCGTAGATGGAGCTGGGGCCAACGTCCTGACTTTC.

This clone was picked up a small number of times. The chain links TRBV5-1 to TRBJ2-5; 7 nucleotides line up with TRBD2. From germline, CDR1 is SGHRS and CDR2 YFSETQ. CDR3 length: 14 residues. J gave up 2 bases and V 1 base, and 2 bases lay outside the gene matches. The CDR3 bases are TGCGCCAGCAGCTTGACGCGGGGGCAAGAGACCCAGTACTTC. Protein sequence: CASSLTRGQETQYF.

This clone was observed once. V usage is TRBV10-2 and J usage is TRBJ2-3; D is undetermined. Trimming removed 6 bases from V and 5 bases from J, with 6 bases in between. CDR3 size: 11 residues. From germline, CDR1 is WSHSY and CDR2 SAAADI. This CDR3 reads CASSEVDTQYF. The CDR3 DNA reads as TGCGCCAGCAGCGAGGTAGATACGCAGTATTTT.

This clone has more than one count but fewer than ten. This chain connects TRBV11-2 to TRBJ2-1; the D gene could be TRBD1 or TRBD2 (5 bases each). Germline V gene data show CDR1 as SGHAT and CDR2 as FQNNGV. Trimming removed 1 base from V and 6 bases from J, with 10 bases in between. The CDR3 totals 14 residues. The CDR3 loop reads CASSLAWGFNEQFF. The CDR3, as DNA: TGTGCCAGCAGCTTAGCGTGGGGGTTCAATGAGCAGTTCTTC.